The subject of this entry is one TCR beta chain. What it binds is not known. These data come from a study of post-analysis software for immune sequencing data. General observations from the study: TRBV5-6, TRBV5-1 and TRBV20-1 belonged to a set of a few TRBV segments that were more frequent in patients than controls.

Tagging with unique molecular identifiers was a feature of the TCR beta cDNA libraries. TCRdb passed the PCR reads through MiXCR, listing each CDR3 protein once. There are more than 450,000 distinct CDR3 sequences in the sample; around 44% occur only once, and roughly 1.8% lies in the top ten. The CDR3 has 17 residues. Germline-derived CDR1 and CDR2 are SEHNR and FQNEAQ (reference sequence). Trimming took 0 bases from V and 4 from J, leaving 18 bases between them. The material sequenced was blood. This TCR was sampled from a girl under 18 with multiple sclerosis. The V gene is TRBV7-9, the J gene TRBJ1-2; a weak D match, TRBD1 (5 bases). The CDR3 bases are TGTGCCAGCAGCTTAGCTTATGGGACGCCGTCTAGCTATGGCTACACCTTC. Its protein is CASSLAYGTPSSYGYTF.